One sample yielded the 2 T cell receptor beta chains listed below, sequenced in a study of prognosis after radiotherapy for stage I lung cancer. Two-round multiplex PCR on genomic DNA was the method by which TCR beta CDR3 was amplified. First-round PCR employed TRBV- and TRBJ-specific primers for each gene. Each CDR3 protein is one row after TCRdb ran MiXCR on the multiplex PCR reads. The data contain tens of thousands of distinct CDR3 sequences, around 27% of them singletons. Sequencing used PBMCs, obtained before or after stereotactic body radiation therapy (not recorded which). The receptors derive from a donor of 50 years or more with non-small cell lung cancer.

This clonotype came up many times. The chain employs TRBV12-3 or TRBV12-4 and TRBJ1-1; D perhaps matches TRBD1 (5 bases). The CDR3 extends over 11 amino acids. Trimming removed 3 bases at V and 6 bases at J, with 5 bases between. The CDR3 sequence is CASSLGAEAFF. CDR3 DNA: TGTGCCAGCAGTTTGGGGGCTGAAGCTTTCTTT.

This clonotype was counted at least ten times. The chain links TRBV18 to TRBJ1-3; 7 bases align to TRBD1. J lost 3 bases, V lost 10 bases, and 9 bases had no gene match. The germline V gene encodes CDR1 KGHSH and CDR2 LQKENI. This CDR3 has 14 amino acids. Here the CDR3 reads CATRPGTDGNTIYF. The DNA of the CDR3 is TGTGCCACGCGACCCGGGACAGATGGAAACACCATATATTTT. The full variable domain, with the rest looked up from reference TRBV18 and TRBJ1-3, is NAGVMQNPRHLVRRRGQEARLRCSPMKGHSHVYWYRQLPEEGLKFMVYLQKENIIDESGMPKERFSAEFPKEGPSILRIQQVVRGDSAAYFCATRPGTDGNTIYFGEGSWLTVV.